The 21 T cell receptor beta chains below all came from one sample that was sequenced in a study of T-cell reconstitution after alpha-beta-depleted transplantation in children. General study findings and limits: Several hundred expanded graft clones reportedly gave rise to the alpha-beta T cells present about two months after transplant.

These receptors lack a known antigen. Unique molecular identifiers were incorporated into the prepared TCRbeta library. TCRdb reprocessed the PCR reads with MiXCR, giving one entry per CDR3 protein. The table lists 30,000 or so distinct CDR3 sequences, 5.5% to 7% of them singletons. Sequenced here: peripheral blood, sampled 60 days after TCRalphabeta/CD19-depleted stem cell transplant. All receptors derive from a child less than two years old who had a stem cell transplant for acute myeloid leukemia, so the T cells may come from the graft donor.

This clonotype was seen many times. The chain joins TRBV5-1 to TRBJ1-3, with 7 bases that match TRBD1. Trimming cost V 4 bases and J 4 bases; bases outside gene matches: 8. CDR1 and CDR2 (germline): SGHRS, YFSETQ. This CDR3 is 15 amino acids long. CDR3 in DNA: TGCGCCAGCAGCCCGACAGGGAGGGCCGGAAACACCATATATTTT. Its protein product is CASSPTGRAGNTIYF.

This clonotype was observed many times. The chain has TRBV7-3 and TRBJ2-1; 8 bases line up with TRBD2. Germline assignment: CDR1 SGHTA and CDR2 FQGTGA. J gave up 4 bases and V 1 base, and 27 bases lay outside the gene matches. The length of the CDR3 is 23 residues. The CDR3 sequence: CASSLNRLATSGESAGSYNEQFF. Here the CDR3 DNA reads TGTGCCAGCAGCTTAAATAGACTAGCGACCTCCGGTGAGTCCGCGGGGTCATACAATGAGCAGTTCTTC. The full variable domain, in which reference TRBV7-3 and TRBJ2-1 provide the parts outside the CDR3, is GAGVSQTPSNKVTEKGKYVELRCDPISGHTALYWYRQSLGQGPEFLIYFQGTGAADDSGLPNDRFFAVRPEGSVSTLKIQRTERGDSAVYLCASSLNRLATSGESAGSYNEQFFGPGTRLTVL.

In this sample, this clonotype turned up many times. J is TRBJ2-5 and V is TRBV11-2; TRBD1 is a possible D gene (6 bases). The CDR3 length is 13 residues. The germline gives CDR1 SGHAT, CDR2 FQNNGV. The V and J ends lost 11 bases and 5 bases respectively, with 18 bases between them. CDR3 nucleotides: TGTGCCGGGTCGACAGGCTCCAGGGAGACCCAGTACTTC. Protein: CAGSTGSRETQYF.

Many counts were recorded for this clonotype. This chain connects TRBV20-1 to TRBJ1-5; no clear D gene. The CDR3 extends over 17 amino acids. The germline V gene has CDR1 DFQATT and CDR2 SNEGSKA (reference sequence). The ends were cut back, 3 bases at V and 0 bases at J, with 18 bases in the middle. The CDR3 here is CSASFSLGAYSNQPQHF. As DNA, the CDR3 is TGCAGTGCTAGCTTCTCTCTTGGAGCCTATAGCAATCAGCCCCAGCATTTT.

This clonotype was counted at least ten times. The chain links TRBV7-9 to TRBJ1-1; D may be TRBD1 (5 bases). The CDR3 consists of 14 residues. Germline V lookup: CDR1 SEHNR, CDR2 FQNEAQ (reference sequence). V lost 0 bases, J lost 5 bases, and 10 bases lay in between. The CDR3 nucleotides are TGTGCCAGCAGCTTAGCAGGGGCGAAGACTGAAGCTTTCTTT. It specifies CASSLAGAKTEAFF.

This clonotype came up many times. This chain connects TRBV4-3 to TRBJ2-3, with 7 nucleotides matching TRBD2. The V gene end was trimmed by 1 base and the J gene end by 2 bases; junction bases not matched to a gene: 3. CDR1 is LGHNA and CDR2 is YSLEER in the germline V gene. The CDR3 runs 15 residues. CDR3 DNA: TGCGCCAGCAGCCAAGCGCGGGGGTACACAGATACGCAGTATTTT. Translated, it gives CASSQARGYTDTQYF.

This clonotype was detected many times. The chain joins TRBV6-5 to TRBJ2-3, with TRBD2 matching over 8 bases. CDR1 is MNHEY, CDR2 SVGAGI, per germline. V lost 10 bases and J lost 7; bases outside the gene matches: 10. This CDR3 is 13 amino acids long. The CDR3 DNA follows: TGTGCCACCGGGGGGGGGAAATCATATACGCAGTATTTT. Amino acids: CATGGGKSYTQYF.

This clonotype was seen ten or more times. For the CDR3, the DNA is TGTGCCGCCCGGGACAGGTCCAACTCCTACAATGAGCAGTTCTTC. This gives the protein CAARDRSNSYNEQFF. The rearrangement uses TRBV10-3 and TRBJ2-1; 8 positions agree with TRBD1. The trim removed 11 bases at V and 0 bases at J, leaving 9 bases unmatched. CDR1 and CDR2 (germline): ENHRY, SYGVKD. The CDR3 is 15 amino acids.

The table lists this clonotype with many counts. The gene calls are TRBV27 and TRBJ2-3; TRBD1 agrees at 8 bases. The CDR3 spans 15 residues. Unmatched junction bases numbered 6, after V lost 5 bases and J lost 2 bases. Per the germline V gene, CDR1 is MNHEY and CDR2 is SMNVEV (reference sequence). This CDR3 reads CASSTTGDLTDTQYF. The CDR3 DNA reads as TGTGCCAGCAGTACGACAGGGGATCTCACAGATACGCAGTATTTT.

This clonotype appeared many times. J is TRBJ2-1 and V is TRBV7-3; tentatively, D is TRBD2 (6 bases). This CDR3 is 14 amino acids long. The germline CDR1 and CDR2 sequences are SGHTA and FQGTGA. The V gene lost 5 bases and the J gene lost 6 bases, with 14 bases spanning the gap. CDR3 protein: CASSSGLPGNEQFF. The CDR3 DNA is TGTGCCAGCAGCAGCGGGCTTCCAGGCAATGAGCAGTTCTTC. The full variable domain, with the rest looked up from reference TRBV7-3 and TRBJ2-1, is GAGVSQTPSNKVTEKGKYVELRCDPISGHTALYWYRQSLGQGPEFLIYFQGTGAADDSGLPNDRFFAVRPEGSVSTLKIQRTERGDSAVYLCASSSGLPGNEQFFGPGTRLTVL.

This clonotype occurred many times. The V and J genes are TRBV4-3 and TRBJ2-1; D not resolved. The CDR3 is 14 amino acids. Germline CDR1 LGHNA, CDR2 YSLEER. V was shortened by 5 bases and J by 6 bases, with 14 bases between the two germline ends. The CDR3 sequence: CASSARIAVNEQFF. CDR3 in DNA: TGCGCCAGCAGCGCGCGTATTGCGGTCAATGAGCAGTTCTTC.

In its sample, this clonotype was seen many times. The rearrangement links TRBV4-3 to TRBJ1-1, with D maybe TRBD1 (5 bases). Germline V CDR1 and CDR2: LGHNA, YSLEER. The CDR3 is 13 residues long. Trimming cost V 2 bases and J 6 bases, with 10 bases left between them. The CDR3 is CASSQWLGAEAFF. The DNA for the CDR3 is TGCGCCAGCAGCCAATGGCTAGGGGCTGAAGCTTTCTTT.

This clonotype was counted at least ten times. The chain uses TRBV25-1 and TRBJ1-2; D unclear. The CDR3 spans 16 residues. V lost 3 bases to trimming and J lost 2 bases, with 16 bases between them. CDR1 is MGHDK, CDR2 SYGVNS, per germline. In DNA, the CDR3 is TGTGCCAGCAGTGATTTCTACGGGCAGCCGAACTATGGCTACACCTTC. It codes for CASSDFYGQPNYGYTF.

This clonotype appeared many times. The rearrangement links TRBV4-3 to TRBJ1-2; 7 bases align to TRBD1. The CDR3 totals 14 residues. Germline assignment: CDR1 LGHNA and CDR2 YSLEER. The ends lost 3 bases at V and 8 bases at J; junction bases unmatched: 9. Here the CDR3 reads CASSHPRGTAGYTF. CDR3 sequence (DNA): TGCGCCAGCAGCCATCCCCGGGGGACAGCCGGCTACACCTTC.

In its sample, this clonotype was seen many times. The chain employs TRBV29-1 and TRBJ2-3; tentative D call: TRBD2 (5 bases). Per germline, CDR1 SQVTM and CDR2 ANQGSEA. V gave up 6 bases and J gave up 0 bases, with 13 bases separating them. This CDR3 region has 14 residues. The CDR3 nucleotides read TGCAGCGTGTCGGGCAGGACTAGCACAGATACGCAGTATTTT. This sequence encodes CSVSGRTSTDTQYF.

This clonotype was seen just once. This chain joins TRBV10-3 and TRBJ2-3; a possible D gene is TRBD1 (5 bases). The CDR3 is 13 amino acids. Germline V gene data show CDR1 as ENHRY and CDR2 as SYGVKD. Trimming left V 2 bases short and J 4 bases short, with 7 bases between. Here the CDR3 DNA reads TGTGCCATCAGTGAGAGGGGCTCAGATACGCAGTATTTT. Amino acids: CAISERGSDTQYF.

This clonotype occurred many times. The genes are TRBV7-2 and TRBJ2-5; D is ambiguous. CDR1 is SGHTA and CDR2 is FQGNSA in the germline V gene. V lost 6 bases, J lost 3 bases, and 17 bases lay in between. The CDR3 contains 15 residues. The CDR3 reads CASRLWEAPKETQYF. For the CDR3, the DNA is TGTGCCAGCAGGCTCTGGGAAGCCCCCAAAGAGACCCAGTACTTC.

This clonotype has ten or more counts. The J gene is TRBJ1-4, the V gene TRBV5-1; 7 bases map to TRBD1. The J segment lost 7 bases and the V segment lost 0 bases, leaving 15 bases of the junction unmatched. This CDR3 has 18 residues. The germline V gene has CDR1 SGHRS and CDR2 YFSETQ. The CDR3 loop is CASSLDGDRRLLSEKLFF. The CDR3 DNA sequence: TGCGCCAGCAGCTTGGACGGGGACAGACGGCTGTTAAGTGAAAAACTGTTTTTT. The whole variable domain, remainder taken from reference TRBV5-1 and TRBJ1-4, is KAGVTQTPRYLIKTRGQQVTLSCSPISGHRSVSWYQQTPGQGLQFLFEYFSETQRNKGNFPGRFSGRQFSNSRSEMNVSTLELGDSALYLCASSLDGDRRLLSEKLFFGSGTQLSVL.

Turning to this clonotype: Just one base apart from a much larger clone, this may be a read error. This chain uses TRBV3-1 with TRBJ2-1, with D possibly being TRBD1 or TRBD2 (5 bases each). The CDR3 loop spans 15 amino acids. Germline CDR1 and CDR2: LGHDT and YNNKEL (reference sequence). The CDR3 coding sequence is TGTGCCTGCAGCCCTCTCCCGCACGGGGCCAATGAGCAGTTCTTC. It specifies CACSPLPHGANEQFF.

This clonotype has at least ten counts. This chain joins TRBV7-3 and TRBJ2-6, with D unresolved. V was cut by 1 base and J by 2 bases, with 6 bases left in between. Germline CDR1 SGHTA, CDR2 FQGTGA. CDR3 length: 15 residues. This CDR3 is CASSLKQPGANVLTF. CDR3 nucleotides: TGTGCCAGCAGCTTAAAGCAGCCTGGGGCCAACGTCCTGACTTTC.

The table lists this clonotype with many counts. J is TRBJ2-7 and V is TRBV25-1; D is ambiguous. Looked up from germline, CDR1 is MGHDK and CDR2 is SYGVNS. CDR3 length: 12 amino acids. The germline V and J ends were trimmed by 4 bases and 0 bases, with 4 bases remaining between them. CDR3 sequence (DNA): TGTGCCAGCAGTGTTTTCTCCTACGAGCAGTACTTC. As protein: CASSVFSYEQYF.